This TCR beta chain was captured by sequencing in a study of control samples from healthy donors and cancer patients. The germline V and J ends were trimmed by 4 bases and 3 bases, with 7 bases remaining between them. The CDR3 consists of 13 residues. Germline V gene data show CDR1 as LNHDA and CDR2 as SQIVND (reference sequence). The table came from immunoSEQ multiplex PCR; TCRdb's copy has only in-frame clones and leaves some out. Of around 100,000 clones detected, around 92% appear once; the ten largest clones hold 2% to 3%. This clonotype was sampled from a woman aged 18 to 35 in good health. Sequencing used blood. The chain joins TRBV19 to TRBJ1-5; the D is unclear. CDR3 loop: CASSRQTNQPQHF. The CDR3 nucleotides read TGTGCCAGTAGTAGACAAACCAATCAGCCCCAGCATTTT.